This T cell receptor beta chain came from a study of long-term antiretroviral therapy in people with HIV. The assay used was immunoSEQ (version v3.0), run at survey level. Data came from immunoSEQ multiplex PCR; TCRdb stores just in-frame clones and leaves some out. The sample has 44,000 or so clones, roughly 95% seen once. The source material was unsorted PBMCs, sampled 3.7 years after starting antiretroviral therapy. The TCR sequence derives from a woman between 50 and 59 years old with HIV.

The CDR3 here is CASSQSVQGRDTEAFF. CDR3 nucleotide sequence: TGCGCCAGCAGTCAATCGGTACAGGGGCGCGACACTGAAGCTTTCTTT. The rearrangement uses TRBV23-1 and TRBJ1-1; 7 bases are a match to TRBD1. TRBV23-1 is reported as an ORF; its role is uncertain. V shed 0 bases and J 3 bases; nucleotides not matched to a gene: 7. The CDR3 sequence is 16 residues long.